The 20 T cell receptor beta chains below were found in one sample sequenced in a study of shared clonotypes between healthy human individuals. Clones were sequenced by immunoSEQ multiplex PCR, and TCRdb holds only the in-frame ones, with some missing. The table lists about 700,000 clones, around two thirds of them singletons. Sequenced input: memory CD4+ T cells sorted from blood. Documented subset: CD45RA-negative fraction. These receptors originate from a young woman in good health.

V gene TRBV28 combines with J gene TRBJ2-7; unclear D gene. V was trimmed by 6 bases and J by 2 bases, leaving 11 bases between them. CDR3 length: 13 amino acids. Germline assignment: CDR1 MDHEN and CDR2 SYDVKM. The CDR3 is CASREPVTYEQYF. CDR3 sequence (DNA): TGTGCCAGCAGGGAACCAGTTACCTACGAGCAGTACTTC.

The V gene is TRBV19, the J gene TRBJ2-7; possibly TRBD1 for D (6 bases). The CDR3 consists of 14 residues. Looked up from germline, CDR1 is LNHDA and CDR2 is SQIVND (reference sequence). The V end was cut by 5 bases, the J end by 9 bases, with 20 bases between. CDR3 region: CASSPTPGQVGQYF. For the CDR3, the DNA is TGTGCCAGTAGTCCCACTCCGGGACAAGTAGGGCAGTACTTC.

This clone was detected only once. The chain has TRBV18 and TRBJ2-7; 8 bases line up with TRBD1. V shed 2 bases, J shed 3 bases, and the junction held 3 bases outside the gene matches. CDR1 KGHSH and CDR2 LQKENI come from the germline V gene. The length of the CDR3 is 14 residues. CDR3 sequence (DNA): TGTGCCAGCTCACCAATGACAGGGGACTACGAGCAGTACTTC. Translated, it gives CASSPMTGDYEQYF. The whole variable domain, filled in from reference TRBV18 and TRBJ2-7, reads NAGVMQNPRHLVRRRGQEARLRCSPMKGHSHVYWYRQLPEEGLKFMVYLQKENIIDESGMPKERFSAEFPKEGPSILRIQQVVRGDSAAYFCASSPMTGDYEQYFGPGTRLTVT.

V and J are TRBV4-2 and TRBJ1-1; tentative D call: TRBD1 (5 bases). From germline, CDR1 is LGHNA and CDR2 YNFKEQ. Trimming pared 1 base from V and 1 base from J, leaving 7 bases between. This CDR3 contains 14 residues. The CDR3 sequence is CASSQVGTNTEAFF. Written as DNA, the CDR3 is TGTGCCAGCAGCCAAGTAGGGACGAACACTGAAGCTTTCTTT.

This chain connects TRBV27 to TRBJ2-7; D unresolved. V lost 2 bases to trimming and J lost 2 bases, with 10 bases between them. Germline V gene lookup returns CDR1 MNHEY and CDR2 SMNVEV (reference sequence). The CDR3 is 14 amino acids. CDR3 coding DNA: TGTGCCAGCAGTTTAAGGAGTATCCCCTACGAGCAGTACTTC. Translating it yields CASSLRSIPYEQYF.

This clone came up a few times. The V call is TRBV11-3, the J call TRBJ2-7; 8 nucleotides align to TRBD1. The germline gives CDR1 SGHNT, CDR2 YENEEA. Trimming removed 5 bases from V and 2 bases from J; junction bases left unmatched: 8. This CDR3 has 15 residues. The CDR3 region is CASSAGQGLTYEQYF. The CDR3 DNA reads as TGTGCCAGCAGCGCCGGACAGGGATTGACCTACGAGCAGTACTTC.

The chain is built from TRBV6-1 and TRBJ2-7; TRBD2 matches 8 bases. This CDR3 has 13 residues. Trimming removed 7 bases from V and 2 bases from J; junction bases left unmatched: 4. Germline lookup yields CDR1 MNHNS and CDR2 SASEGT. CDR3 sequence reads: CASTSGQTYEQYF. DNA for the CDR3: TGTGCCAGCACTAGCGGGCAGACCTACGAGCAGTACTTC.

The chain couples TRBV2 to TRBJ2-5, with a tentative D call TRBD2 (5 bases). CDR1 and CDR2 from the germline V gene are SNHLY and FYNNEI. CDR3 length equals 14 residues. The V end lost 3 bases, the J end lost 0 bases, and 8 bases lay between the germline ends. The CDR3 sequence is CASSDRTDQETQYF. The CDR3 region has the DNA TGTGCCAGCAGTGACCGGACTGACCAAGAGACCCAGTACTTC.

The genes are TRBV27 and TRBJ2-1, with D unresolved. V shed 0 bases and J shed 8 bases, with 14 bases lying between them. Germline CDR1 and CDR2: MNHEY and SMNVEV (reference sequence). This CDR3 has 15 residues. This CDR3 reads CASSLSGIYRDEQFF. The CDR3, as DNA: TGTGCCAGCAGTTTATCTGGGATTTATAGGGATGAGCAGTTCTTC.

J is TRBJ2-1 and V is TRBV7-2; TRBD2 matches at 7 bases. With V trimmed by 5 bases and J by 9 bases, 7 bases remained unmatched. Per the germline V gene, CDR1 is SGHTA and CDR2 is FQGNSA. This CDR3 is 13 amino acids long. DNA of the CDR3: TGTGCCAGCAGCCAACAGCGGGACCTTGAGCAGTTCTTC. It encodes CASSQQRDLEQFF.

The rearrangement joins TRBV7-9 to TRBJ2-1; 12 nucleotides align to TRBD2. The V gene end was trimmed by 5 bases and the J gene end by 6 bases; junction bases not matched to a gene: 11. The germline CDR1 and CDR2 sequences are SEHNR and FQNEAQ (reference sequence). This CDR3 has 17 residues. CDR3 nucleotides: TGTGCCAGCAGCCGCGACGGGGGACTAGCGGGTCCCAATGAGCAGTTCTTC. This translates into CASSRDGGLAGPNEQFF.

This clone was seen repeatedly, ten times or more. J is TRBJ1-2 and V is TRBV5-5; D call uncertain. The CDR3 runs to 11 residues. V dropped 7 bases and J dropped 4 bases, with 8 bases sitting between them. Germline V gene data show CDR1 as SGHKS and CDR2 as YYEKEE (reference sequence). The CDR3 nucleotides are TGTGCCAGCGCGGCCCTCTATGGCTACACCTTC. Its protein is CASAALYGYTF.

For this clone: The same CDR3 also results from other DNA sequences found in this sample. This chain uses TRBV27 with TRBJ2-6, with D possibly being TRBD2 (5 bases). The CDR3 has 15 residues. Germline lookup yields CDR1 MNHEY and CDR2 SMNVEV (reference sequence). The V end lost 5 bases, the J end lost 1 base, and 9 bases lay between the germline ends. The CDR3 bases are TGTGCCAGCAGTCCTCGGGGTTCTGGGGCCAACGTCCTGACTTTC. Translated: CASSPRGSGANVLTF.

This chain links TRBV13 with TRBJ1-1, with 7 nucleotides matching TRBD1. V shed 5 bases, J shed 0 bases, and the junction held 15 bases outside the gene matches. CDR1 is PRHDT and CDR2 is FYEKMQ in the germline V gene (reference sequence). This CDR3 contains 18 residues. CDR3 DNA: TGTGCCAGCAGCCTAAGGCCCTGGGACAGACGATTGAACACTGAAGCTTTCTTT. Translating gives CASSLRPWDRRLNTEAFF.

This clone was counted at least ten times. CDR3 in amino acids: CASSEVARASGSWETQYF. CDR3 DNA sequence: TGTGCCAGCAGTGAAGTAGCGAGGGCTAGCGGTTCGTGGGAGACCCAGTACTTC. The chain joins TRBV6-1 to TRBJ2-5, with 7 bases fitting TRBD2. Germline assignment: CDR1 MNHNS and CDR2 SASEGT. The CDR3 extends over 18 amino acids. Trimming removed 1 base from V and 5 bases from J; junction bases left unmatched: 16.

This chain uses TRBV19 with TRBJ2-7, with 10 nucleotides matching TRBD2. Germline CDR1 and CDR2: LNHDA and SQIVND (reference sequence). V shed 7 bases and J 0 bases; nucleotides not matched to a gene: 6. CDR3 length: 15 residues. Here the CDR3 DNA reads TGTGCCAGTAAAACTAGCGGGGATTCCTCCTACGAGCAGTACTTC. This encodes CASKTSGDSSYEQYF.

This rearrangement joins TRBV18 to TRBJ1-1; D unclear. The germline V gene has CDR1 KGHSH and CDR2 LQKENI. Trimming removed 6 bases at V and 0 bases at J, with 8 bases between. This CDR3 has 13 amino acids. In nucleotides, the CDR3 is TGTGCCAGCTCTCCCTGGATGAACACTGAAGCTTTCTTT. As protein: CASSPWMNTEAFF.

The genes are TRBV6-6 and TRBJ2-2; 7 bases map to TRBD2. CDR3 length: 13 residues. The ends lost 5 bases at V and 9 bases at J; junction bases unmatched: 6. The germline V gene has CDR1 MNHNY and CDR2 SVGAGI (reference sequence). CDR3 bases: TGTGCCAGCAGTCGGGACTACGGGAGGGAGCTGTTTTTT. It yields the protein CASSRDYGRELFF.

This rearrangement joins TRBV19 to TRBJ2-2, with TRBD1 matching 10 bases. The germline V gene encodes CDR1 LNHDA and CDR2 SQIVND (reference sequence). J lost 3 bases, V lost 4 bases, and 5 bases had no gene match. CDR3 length equals 16 residues. CDR3 nucleotide sequence: TGTGCCAGTAGTAATGACAGGGGGCAGGACACCGGGGAGCTGTTTTTT. It is translated as CASSNDRGQDTGELFF.

J is TRBJ2-7 and V is TRBV4-2; 7 bases align to TRBD1. The trim removed 1 base at V and 1 base at J, leaving 4 bases unmatched. The CDR3 loop spans 15 amino acids. Germline V CDR1 and CDR2: LGHNA, YNFKEQ. The CDR3 DNA sequence: TGTGCCAGCAGCCAAGGGACAGGCACTTCCTACGAGCAGTACTTC. Its protein product is CASSQGTGTSYEQYF.